One sample yielded the 2 T cell receptor beta chains listed below, sequenced in a study of beta chain features in type 1 diabetes. The entirety of the isolated RNA underwent reverse transcription, so expressed TCRB transcripts were sequenced. Profiled with immunoSEQ multiplex PCR; TCRdb holds only in-frame clones, not every one. This sample has about 360,000 clones, with around 12% found just once. No antigen has been assigned to these receptors. Findings and limits, study-wide: Across all four CD4+ subsets, people with type 1 diabetes showed modestly shorter TCRB CDR3s.

Input material: naive CD4+ T cells from blood. The receptors shown here come from a woman aged 18-29 years with type 1 diabetes.

The rearrangement links TRBV15 to TRBJ2-1; 11 bases match TRBD2. Trimming took 7 bases from V and 3 from J; bases not matched to a gene: 2. This CDR3 is built from 14 residues. Germline CDR1 reads LNHNV; CDR2 reads YYDKDF (reference sequence). Written as DNA, the CDR3 is TGTGCCACCAACCTAGCGGGAGGCTACAATGAGCAGTTCTTC. This gives the protein CATNLAGGYNEQFF.

The rearrangement joins TRBV4-3 to TRBJ1-1, with D perhaps matching TRBD1 (6 bases). There are 15 residues in the CDR3. V shed 0 bases and J shed 0 bases, with 8 bases lying between them. The germline V gene has CDR1 LGHNA and CDR2 YSLEER. CDR3 amino acids: CASSQEQGMNTEAFF. CDR3 coding DNA: TGCGCCAGCAGCCAAGAGCAGGGGATGAACACTGAAGCTTTCTTT.